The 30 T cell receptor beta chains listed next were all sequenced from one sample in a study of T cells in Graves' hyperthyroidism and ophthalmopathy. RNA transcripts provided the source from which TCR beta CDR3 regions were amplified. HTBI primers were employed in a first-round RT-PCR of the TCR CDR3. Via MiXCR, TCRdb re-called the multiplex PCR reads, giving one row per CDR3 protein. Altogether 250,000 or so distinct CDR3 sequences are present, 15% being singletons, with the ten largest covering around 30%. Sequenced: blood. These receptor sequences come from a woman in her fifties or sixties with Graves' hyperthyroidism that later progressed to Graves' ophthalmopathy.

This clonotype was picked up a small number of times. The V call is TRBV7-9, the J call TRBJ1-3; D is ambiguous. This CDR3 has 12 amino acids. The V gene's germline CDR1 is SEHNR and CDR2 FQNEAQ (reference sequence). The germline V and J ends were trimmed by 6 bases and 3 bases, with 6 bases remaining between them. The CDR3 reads CASSTLGNTIYF. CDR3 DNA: TGTGCCAGCAGTACTCTTGGAAACACCATATATTTT.

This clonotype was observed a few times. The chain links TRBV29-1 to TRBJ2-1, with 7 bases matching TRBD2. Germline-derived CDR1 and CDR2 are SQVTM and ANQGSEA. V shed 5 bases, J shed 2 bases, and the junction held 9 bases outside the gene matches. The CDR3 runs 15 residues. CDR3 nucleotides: TGCAGCGTTCTAGGGGCTAGCGGAGCCTACAATGAGCAGTTCTTC. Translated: CSVLGASGAYNEQFF.

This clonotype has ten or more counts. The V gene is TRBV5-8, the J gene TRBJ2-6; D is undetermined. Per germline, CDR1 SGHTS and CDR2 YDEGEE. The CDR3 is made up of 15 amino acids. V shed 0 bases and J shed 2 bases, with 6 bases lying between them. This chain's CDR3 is CASSLDAPGANVLTF. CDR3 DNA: TGTGCCAGCAGCTTGGACGCTCCTGGGGCCAACGTCCTGACTTTC.

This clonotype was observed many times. CDR3 coding DNA: TGTGCCTGGAGTCCCCAGGTCAACTATGGCTACACCTTC. Translation: CAWSPQVNYGYTF. J is TRBJ1-2 and V is TRBV30; D uncertain. Per the germline V gene, CDR1 is GTSNPN and CDR2 is SVGIG (reference sequence). This CDR3 spans 13 amino acids. Deletions cut 2 bases from V and 2 bases from J, with 9 bases between.

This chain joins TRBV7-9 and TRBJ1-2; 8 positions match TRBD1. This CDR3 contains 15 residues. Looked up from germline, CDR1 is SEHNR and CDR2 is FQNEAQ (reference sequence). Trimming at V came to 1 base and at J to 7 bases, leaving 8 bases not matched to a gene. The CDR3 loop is CASSLGTGQPTGYTF. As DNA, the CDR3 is TGTGCCAGCAGCTTAGGGACAGGGCAGCCGACTGGCTACACCTTC.

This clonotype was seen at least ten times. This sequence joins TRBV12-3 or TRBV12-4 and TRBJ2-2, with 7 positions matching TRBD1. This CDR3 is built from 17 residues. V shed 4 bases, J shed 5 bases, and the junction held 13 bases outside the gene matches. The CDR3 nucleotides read TGTGCCAGCAGTTATATTAGGGGGACAGACTGGACCGGGGAGCTGTTTTTT. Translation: CASSYIRGTDWTGELFF.

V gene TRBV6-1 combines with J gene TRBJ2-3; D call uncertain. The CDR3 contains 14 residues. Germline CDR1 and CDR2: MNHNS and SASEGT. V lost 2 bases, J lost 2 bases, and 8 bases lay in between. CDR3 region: CASSEQFPTDTQYF. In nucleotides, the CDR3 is TGTGCCAGCAGTGAACAATTCCCCACAGATACGCAGTATTTT.

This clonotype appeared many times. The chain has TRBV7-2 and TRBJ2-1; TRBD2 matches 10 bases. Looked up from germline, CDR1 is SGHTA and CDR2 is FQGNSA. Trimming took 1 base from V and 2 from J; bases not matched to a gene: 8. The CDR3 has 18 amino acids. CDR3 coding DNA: TGTGCCAGCAGCTTAGAGGTAGCGGGAGGAGTACCCTACAATGAGCAGTTCTTC. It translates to CASSLEVAGGVPYNEQFF.

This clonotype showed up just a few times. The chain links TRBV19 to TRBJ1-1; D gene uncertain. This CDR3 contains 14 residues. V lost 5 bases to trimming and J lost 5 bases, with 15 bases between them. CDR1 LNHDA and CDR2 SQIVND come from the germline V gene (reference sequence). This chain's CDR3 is CASSEAGVVTEAFF. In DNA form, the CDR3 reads TGTGCCAGTAGTGAAGCCGGGGTGGTGACTGAAGCTTTCTTT.

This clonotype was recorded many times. DNA for the CDR3: TGTGCCAGCAGCCGGGGGTCCGTCGTCTACGAGCAGTACTTC. Translated: CASSRGSVVYEQYF. J is TRBJ2-7 and V is TRBV5-5, with D tentatively TRBD2 (6 bases). Trimming pared 4 bases from V and 3 bases from J, leaving 14 bases between. This CDR3 contains 14 residues. Germline lookup yields CDR1 SGHKS and CDR2 YYEKEE (reference sequence). Supplemented by reference TRBV5-5 and TRBJ2-7, the full variable domain reads DAGVTQSPTHLIKTRGQQVTLRCSPISGHKSVSWYQQVLGQGPQFIFQYYEKEERGRGNFPDRFSARQFPNYSSELNVNALLLGDSALYLCASSRGSVVYEQYFGPGTRLTVT.

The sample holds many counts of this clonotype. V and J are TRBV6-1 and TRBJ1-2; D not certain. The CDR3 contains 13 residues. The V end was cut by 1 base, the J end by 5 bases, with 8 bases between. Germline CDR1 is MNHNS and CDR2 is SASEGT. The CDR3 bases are TGTGCCAGCAGTGAAGGGACTAGATATGGCTACACCTTC. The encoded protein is CASSEGTRYGYTF.

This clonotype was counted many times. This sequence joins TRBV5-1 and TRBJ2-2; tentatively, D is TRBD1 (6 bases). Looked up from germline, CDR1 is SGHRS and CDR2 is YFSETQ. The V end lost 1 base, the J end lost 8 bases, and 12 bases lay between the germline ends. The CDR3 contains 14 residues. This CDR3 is CASSLTGPRGELFF. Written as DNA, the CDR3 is TGCGCCAGCAGCTTGACAGGGCCACGAGGGGAGCTGTTTTTT. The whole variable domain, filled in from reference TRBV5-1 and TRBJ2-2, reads KAGVTQTPRYLIKTRGQQVTLSCSPISGHRSVSWYQQTPGQGLQFLFEYFSETQRNKGNFPGRFSGRQFSNSRSEMNVSTLELGDSALYLCASSLTGPRGELFFGEGSRLTVL.

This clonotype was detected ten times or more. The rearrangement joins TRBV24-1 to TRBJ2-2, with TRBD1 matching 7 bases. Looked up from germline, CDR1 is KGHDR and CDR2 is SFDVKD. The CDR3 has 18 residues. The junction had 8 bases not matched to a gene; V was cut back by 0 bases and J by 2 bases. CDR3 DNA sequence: TGTGCCACCAGTGATTTGCGACGGGACAGCATTAACACCGGGGAGCTGTTTTTT. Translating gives CATSDLRRDSINTGELFF.

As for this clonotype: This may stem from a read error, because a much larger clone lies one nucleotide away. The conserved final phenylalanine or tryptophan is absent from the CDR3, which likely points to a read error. As DNA, the CDR3 is TGTGCCAGCGGGACTAATTACAATGAGCAGTTCCTC. Amino acids: CASGTNYNEQFL. This chain connects TRBV27 to TRBJ2-1; 7 bases map to TRBD2. V gave up 8 bases and J gave up 4 bases; unmatched junction bases: 2. In germline, CDR1 is MNHEY, CDR2 SMNVEV (reference sequence). The CDR3 contains 12 residues.

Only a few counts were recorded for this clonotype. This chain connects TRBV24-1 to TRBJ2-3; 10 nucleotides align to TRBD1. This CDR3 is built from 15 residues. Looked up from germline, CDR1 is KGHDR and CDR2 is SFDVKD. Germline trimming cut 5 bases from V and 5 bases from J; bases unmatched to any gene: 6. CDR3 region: CATSGPGTGEDTQYF. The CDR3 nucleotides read TGTGCCACCAGTGGCCCCGGGACAGGGGAAGATACGCAGTATTTT.

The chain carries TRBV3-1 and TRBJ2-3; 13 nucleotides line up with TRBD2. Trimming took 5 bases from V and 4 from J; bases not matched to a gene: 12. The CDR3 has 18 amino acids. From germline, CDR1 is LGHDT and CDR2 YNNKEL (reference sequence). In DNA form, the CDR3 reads TGTGCCAGCAGCAACGCACGGACTAGCGGGAGCTGGGCAGATACGCAGTATTTT. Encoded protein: CASSNARTSGSWADTQYF.

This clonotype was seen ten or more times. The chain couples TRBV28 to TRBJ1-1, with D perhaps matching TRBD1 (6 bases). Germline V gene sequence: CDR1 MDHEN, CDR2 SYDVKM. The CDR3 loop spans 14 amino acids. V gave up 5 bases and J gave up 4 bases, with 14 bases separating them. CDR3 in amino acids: CASSPPRGGTEAFF. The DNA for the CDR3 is TGTGCCAGCAGTCCCCCCAGGGGTGGCACTGAAGCTTTCTTT.

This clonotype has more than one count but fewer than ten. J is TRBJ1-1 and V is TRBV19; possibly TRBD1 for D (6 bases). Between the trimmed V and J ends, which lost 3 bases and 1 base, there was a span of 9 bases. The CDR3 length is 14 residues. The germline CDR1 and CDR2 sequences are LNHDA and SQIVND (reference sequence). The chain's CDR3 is CASSIGTPNTEAFF. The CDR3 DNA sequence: TGTGCCAGTAGTATTGGGACACCGAACACTGAAGCTTTCTTT.

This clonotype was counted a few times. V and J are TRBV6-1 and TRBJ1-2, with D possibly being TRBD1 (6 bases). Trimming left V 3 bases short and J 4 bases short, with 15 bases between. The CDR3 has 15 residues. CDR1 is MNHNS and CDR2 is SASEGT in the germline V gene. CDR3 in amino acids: CASSEWQGSIYGYTF. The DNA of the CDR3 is TGTGCCAGCAGTGAGTGGCAGGGGAGTATCTATGGCTACACCTTC.

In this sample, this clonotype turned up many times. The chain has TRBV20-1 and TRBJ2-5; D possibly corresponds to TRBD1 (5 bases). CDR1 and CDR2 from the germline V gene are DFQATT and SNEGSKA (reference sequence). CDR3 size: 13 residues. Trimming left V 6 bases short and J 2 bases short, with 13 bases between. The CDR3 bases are TGCAGTGCAGAGACAGTTACACAAGAGACCCAGTACTTC. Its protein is CSAETVTQETQYF.

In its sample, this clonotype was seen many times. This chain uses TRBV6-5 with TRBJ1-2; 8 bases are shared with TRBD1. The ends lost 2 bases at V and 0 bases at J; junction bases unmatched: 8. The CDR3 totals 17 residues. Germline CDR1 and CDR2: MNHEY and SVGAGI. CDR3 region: CASSYRGQDQANYGYTF. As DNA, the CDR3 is TGTGCCAGCAGTTACCGGGGACAGGACCAAGCTAACTATGGCTACACCTTC.

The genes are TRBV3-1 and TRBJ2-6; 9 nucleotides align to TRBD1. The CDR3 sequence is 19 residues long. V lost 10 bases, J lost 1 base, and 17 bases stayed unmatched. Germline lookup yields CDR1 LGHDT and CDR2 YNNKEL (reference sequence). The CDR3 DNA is TGTGCCACACAACGGGCCCCTGGGACAGGGTCTTCTGGGGCCAACGTCCTGACTTTC. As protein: CATQRAPGTGSSGANVLTF.

CDR3 sequence (DNA): TGCAGTGCTAGTGCGGCGCCGAACACCGGGGAGCTGTTTTTT. This translates into CSASAAPNTGELFF. The chain uses TRBV20-1 and TRBJ2-2, with D unclear. The CDR3 totals 14 residues. Germline lookup yields CDR1 DFQATT and CDR2 SNEGSKA (reference sequence). V was clipped by 3 bases and J by 0 bases, with 8 bases between them.

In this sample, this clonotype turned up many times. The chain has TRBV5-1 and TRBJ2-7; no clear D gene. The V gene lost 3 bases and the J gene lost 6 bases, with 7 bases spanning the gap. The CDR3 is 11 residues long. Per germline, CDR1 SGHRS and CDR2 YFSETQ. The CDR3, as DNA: TGCGCCAGCAGCTCTGGCATCGAGCAGTACTTC. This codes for CASSSGIEQYF. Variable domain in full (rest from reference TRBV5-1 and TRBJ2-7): KAGVTQTPRYLIKTRGQQVTLSCSPISGHRSVSWYQQTPGQGLQFLFEYFSETQRNKGNFPGRFSGRQFSNSRSEMNVSTLELGDSALYLCASSSGIEQYFGPGTRLTVT.

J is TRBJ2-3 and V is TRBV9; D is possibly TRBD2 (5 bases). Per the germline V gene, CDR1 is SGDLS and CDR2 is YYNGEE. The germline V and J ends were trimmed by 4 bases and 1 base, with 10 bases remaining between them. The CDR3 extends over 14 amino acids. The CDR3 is CASSPEGRTDTQYF. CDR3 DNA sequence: TGTGCCAGCAGCCCCGAGGGCCGCACAGATACGCAGTATTTT.

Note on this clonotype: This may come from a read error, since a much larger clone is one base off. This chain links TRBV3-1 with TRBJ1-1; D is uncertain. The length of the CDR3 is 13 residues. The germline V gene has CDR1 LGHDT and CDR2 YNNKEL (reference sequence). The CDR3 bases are TGTGCCGGCAGCCGCCGGGGTCAACCTGAAGCTTTCTTT. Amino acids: CAGSRRGQPEAFF.

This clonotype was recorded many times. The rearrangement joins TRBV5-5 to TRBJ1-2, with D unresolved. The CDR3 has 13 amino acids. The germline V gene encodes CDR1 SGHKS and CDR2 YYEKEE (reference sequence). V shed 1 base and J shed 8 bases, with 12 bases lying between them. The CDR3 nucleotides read TGTGCCAGCAGCTTGATGCTCGTGGAAGGCTACACCTTC. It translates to CASSLMLVEGYTF.

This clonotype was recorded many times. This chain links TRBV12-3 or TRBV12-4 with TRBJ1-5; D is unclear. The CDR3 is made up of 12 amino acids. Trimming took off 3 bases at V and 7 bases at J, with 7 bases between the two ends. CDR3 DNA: TGTGCCAGCAGTTTTCGGAAACAGCCCCAGCATTTT. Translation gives CASSFRKQPQHF.

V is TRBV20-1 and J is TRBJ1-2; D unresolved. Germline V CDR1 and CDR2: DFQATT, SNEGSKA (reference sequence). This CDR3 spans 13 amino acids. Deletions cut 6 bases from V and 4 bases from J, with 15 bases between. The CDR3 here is CSATDRPSYGYTF. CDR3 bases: TGCAGTGCCACGGACCGACCGAGCTATGGCTACACCTTC.

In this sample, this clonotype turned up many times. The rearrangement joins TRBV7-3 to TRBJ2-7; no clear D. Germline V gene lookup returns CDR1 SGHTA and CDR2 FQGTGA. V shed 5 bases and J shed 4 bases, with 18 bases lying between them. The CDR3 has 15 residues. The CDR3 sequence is CASSTLGSGVYEQYF. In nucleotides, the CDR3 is TGTGCCAGCAGCACATTAGGGTCGGGCGTTTACGAGCAGTACTTC.